This TCR beta chain was sequenced for a study of cytomegalovirus exposure and HLA in healthy donors. The PCR had 60 Vbeta and 13 Jbeta primers. Only in-frame clones appear in the TCRdb table, and some are missing; sequencing was by immunoSEQ multiplex PCR. The sample includes some 71,000 clones, 70% to 80% seen only once; the top ten take more than 8%. This sequence originates from a woman aged 45-59 years in good health and CMV-seropositive. Sequencing was performed on PBMCs.

The CDR3 loop reads CASSETDSGANVLTF. The CDR3 nucleotides read TGCGCCAGCAGCGAGACAGACTCTGGGGCCAACGTCCTGACTTTC. The chain carries TRBV5-1 and TRBJ2-6; possibly TRBD1 for D (5 bases). The CDR3 length is 15 residues. V shed 4 bases and J shed 0 bases, with 8 bases lying between them. Per germline, CDR1 SGHRS and CDR2 YFSETQ.